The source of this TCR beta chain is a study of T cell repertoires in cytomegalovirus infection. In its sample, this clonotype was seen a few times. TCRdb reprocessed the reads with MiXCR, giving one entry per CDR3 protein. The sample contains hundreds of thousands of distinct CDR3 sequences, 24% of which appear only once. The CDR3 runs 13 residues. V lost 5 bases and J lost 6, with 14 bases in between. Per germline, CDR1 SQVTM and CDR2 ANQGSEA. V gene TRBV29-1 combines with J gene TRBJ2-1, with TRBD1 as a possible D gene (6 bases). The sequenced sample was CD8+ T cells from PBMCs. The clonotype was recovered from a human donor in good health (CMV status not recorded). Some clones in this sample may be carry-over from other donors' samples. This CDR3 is CSVPTGLGNEQFF. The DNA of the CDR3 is TGCAGCGTTCCGACAGGACTGGGCAATGAGCAGTTCTTC.